The rows below give T cell receptor beta chains drawn from one sample of a study of T cells after yellow fever vaccination. TCRdb recomputed calls from the 5' RACE reads with MiXCR, one row per CDR3 protein. The table lists about 220,000 distinct CDR3 sequences, roughly 3.3% of them singletons, with approximately 3% in the top ten. Specimen: CD4+ T cells sorted from PBMCs, collected 10 days after the yellow fever booster vaccination. The receptors were gathered from a man aged 18 to 29 who received the YFV17D yellow fever vaccine. Both conserved end residues are part of each CDR3. A D gene is named only where the DNA matches it firmly. Size tells how often a clone was seen (once, few, many) or the class of an expanded clone, and some rows leave it out.

j_call clone_size v_call d_call cdr3_nt cdr3_aa
TRBJ1-3 many TRBV10-3 . TGTGCCACCGGTCCTGTCGGGGGAAACACCATATATTTT CATGPVGGNTIYF
TRBJ2-1 many TRBV15 TRBD2 TGTGCCACCAGCAGGCTAGCGGGATCTTCCTACAATGAGCAGTTCTTC CATSRLAGSSYNEQFF
TRBJ2-3 few TRBV11-2 . TGTGCCAGCAGCATCCGACAGGACCCCTCGAAGGATACGCAGTATTTT CASSIRQDPSKDTQYF
TRBJ1-5 many TRBV7-9 . TGTGCCAGCAGCTTAGATCCAGGGAGAGGTCAGCCCCAGCATTTT CASSLDPGRGQPQHF
TRBJ2-5 . TRBV5-1 . TGCGCCAGCAGGACCGCTTTTGGGGAGACCCAGTACTTC CASRTAFGETQYF
TRBJ2-7 many TRBV7-2 TRBD1 TGTGCCAGCAGCACAGGACAGGGCCAGTACTTC CASSTGQGQYF
TRBJ2-3 . TRBV20-1 . TGCAGTGCCGAGACAGACTCCACAGATACGCAGTATTTT CSAETDSTDTQYF
TRBJ1-1 few TRBV6-6 . TGTGCCAGCAGTTACTTTCACGGACAGTACACTGAAGCTTTCTTT CASSYFHGQYTEAFF
TRBJ2-3 many TRBV24-1 . TGTGCCACCAGCGCAGGGGATACGCAGTATTTT CATSAGDTQYF
TRBJ2-2 many TRBV2 . TGTGCCAGCACCTCCAGGCTCGGGGAGCTGTTTTTT CASTSRLGELFF
TRBJ2-7 few TRBV2 . TGTGCCAGCAGAGGACAAAGATACGAGCAGTACTTC CASRGQRYEQYF
TRBJ2-5 . TRBV7-8 TRBD2 TGTGCCAGCAGCCCTCCCAGGGCGGGGGTCTCGGAGACCCAGTACTTC CASSPPRAGVSETQYF
TRBJ2-2 many TRBV12-3/TRBV12-4 . TGTGCCAGCACCGAAAACACCGGGGAGCTGTTTTTT CASTENTGELFF
TRBJ1-6 few TRBV5-1 . TGCGCCAGCTCCACCTCGCGTAATTCACCCCTCCACTTT CASSTSRNSPLHF
TRBJ2-3 few TRBV5-4 TRBD1 TGTGCCAGCAGCTTGGAGCTGACAGGGACAGATACGCAGTATTTT CASSLELTGTDTQYF
TRBJ1-2 many TRBV4-1 . TGCGCCAGCAGCCCCTCGGAATTTAGCGACTATGGCTACACCTTC CASSPSEFSDYGYTF
TRBJ2-2 . TRBV4-2 . TGTGCCAGCAGCCAAGTGGGTGGGAGAACCGGGGAGCTGTTTTTT CASSQVGGRTGELFF